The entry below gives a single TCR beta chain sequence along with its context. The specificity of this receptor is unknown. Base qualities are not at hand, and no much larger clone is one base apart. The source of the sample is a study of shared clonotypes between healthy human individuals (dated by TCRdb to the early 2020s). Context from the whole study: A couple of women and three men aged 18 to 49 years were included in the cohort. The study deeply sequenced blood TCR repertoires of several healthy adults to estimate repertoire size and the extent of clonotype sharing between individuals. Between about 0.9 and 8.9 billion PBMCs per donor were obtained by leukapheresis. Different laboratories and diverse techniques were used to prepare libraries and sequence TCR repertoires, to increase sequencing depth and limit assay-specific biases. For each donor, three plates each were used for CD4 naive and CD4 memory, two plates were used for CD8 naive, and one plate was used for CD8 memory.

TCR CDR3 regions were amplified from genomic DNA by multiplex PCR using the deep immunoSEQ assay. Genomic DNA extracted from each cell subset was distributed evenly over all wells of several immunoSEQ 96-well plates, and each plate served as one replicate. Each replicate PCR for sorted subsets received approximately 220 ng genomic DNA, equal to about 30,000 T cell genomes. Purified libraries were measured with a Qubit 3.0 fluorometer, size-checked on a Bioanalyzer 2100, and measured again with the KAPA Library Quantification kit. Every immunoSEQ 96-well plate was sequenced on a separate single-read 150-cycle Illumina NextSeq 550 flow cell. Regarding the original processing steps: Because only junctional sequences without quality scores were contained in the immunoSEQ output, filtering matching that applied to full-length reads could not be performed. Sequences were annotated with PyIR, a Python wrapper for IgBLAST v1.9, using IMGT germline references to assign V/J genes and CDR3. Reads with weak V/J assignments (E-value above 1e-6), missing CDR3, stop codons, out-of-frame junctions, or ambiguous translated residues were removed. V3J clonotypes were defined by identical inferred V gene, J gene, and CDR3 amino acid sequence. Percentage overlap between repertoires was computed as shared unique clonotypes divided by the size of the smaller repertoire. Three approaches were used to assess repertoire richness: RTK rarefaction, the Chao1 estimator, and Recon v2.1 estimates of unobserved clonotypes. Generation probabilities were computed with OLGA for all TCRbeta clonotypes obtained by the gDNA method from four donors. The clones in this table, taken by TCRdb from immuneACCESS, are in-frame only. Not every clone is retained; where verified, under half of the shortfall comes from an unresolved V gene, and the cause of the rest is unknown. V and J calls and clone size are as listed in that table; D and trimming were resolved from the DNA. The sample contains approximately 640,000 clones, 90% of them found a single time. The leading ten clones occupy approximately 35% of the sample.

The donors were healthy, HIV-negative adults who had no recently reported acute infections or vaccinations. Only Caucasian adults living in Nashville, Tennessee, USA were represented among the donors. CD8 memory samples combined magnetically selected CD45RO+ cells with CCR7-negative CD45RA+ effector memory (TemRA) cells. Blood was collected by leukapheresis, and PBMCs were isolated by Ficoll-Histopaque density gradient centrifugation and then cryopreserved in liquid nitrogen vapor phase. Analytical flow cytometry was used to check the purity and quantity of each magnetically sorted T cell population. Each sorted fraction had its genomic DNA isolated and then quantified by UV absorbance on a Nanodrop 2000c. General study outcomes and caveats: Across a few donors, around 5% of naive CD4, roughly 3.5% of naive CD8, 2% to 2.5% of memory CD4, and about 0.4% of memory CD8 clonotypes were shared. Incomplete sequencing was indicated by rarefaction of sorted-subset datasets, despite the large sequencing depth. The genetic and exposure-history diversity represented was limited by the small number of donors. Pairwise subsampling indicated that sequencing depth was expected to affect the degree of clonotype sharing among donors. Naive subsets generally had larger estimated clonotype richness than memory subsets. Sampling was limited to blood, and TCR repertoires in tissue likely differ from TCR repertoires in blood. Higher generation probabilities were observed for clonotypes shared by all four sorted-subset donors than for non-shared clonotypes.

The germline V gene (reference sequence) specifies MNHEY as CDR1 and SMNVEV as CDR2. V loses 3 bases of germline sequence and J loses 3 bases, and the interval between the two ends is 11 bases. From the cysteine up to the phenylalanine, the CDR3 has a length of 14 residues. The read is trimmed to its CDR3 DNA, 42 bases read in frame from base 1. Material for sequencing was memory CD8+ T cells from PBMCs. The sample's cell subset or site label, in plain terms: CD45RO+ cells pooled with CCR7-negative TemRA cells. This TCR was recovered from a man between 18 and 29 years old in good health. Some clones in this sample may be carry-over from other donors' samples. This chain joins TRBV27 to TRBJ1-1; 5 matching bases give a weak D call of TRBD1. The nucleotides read TGTGCCAGCAGTTTGAAGTGGGGGGACACTGAAGCTTTCTTT. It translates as CASSLKWGDTEAFF.